This T cell receptor beta chain was documented in a study of T cell responses to AZD1222 COVID-19 vaccine (dated by TCRdb to about 2021). At the level of the whole study: AZD1222 recipients with second doses at about 4 weeks or about 12 weeks were pooled, because spike-specific TCR depth and breadth did not differ between schedules. TCR sequencing covered 233 trial participants: 207 given two doses of AZD1222 and about 26 given two doses of MenACWY control vaccine. Trial participants were enrolled by age into 18-55, 56-69 and 70-plus year subgroups, with roughly 150, 30 and 60 TCR-sequenced participants respectively.

Study-wide conclusions, independent of this receptor: The 56-69-year group was small, and its depth increase did not reach significance, likely because of low power. Participants were mostly white British and included more females than males, and it was suggested by the authors that clonal diversity may have been underestimated. Vaccine-associated CD4 TCRs spanned the whole spike protein, with dominant responses in regions 160-218 and 743-854. A significant rise in spike-specific TCR breadth and depth was observed after two AZD1222 doses relative to day 0 and relative to MenACWY recipients. Conclusions about previously exposed vaccinees were limited because only a handful of AZD1222 recipients were SARS-CoV-2 seropositive at baseline. Because no day 14 peak-response samples were available, repertoires were characterized only after the peak T cell response. Epitopes outside the regions mutated in the B.1.351 and B.1.1.7 variants were reportedly recognized by nearly half of the unique spike-specific TCRs.

The sample's time point label, in plain terms: baseline before first vaccination. Samples from vaccinated people were obtained from the UK trials COV001 and COV002, which included a single-blind randomized controlled phase 2/3 trial of AZD1222 (ChAdOx1 nCoV-19) in healthy adults. For TCRbeta chain sequencing, PBMC samples from trial participants were taken at day 0 and at day 28 after the second dose. CDR1 and CDR2 are read off the germline V gene as ENHRY and SYGVKD. Germline trimming: 3 bases from V, 10 bases from J; junction bases outside gene matches: 11. Inclusive of the bounding cysteine and phenylalanine, the CDR3 is 16 residues long. Just the 48-base CDR3 DNA is kept, in frame starting at base 1. The CDR3 regions of human TCRbeta chains were subjected to immunosequencing. Under the source paper's analysis protocol: TCRs in the repertoires were compared against a reference library of SARS-CoV-2-specific TCRs that had been generated with the MIRA antigen-specificity platform. Breadth was defined as the fraction of unique TCRs that were SARS-CoV-2-associated, and depth was defined as the fraction of total T cells that were SARS-CoV-2-associated. Each spike-specific TCR was assigned to its reactive spike region and to a CD4 or CD8 class using the MIRA data. Log10-transformed breadth and depth values were compared by one-way ANOVA with Sidak's multiple comparisons tests. TCRdb mirrors the immuneACCESS table, restricted to in-frame sequences. Some clones are absent from its copies; in checked studies, under half trace to an unresolved V gene, and the reason for the others is unknown. V and J calls and clone size follow that table, whereas D and trimming were derived from the DNA. The sample profile shows fewer than 150,000 clones; around 85% of them were found once. Clones ranked in the top ten supply approximately 6.6% of the sample.

On this clone itself: Its antigen remains unidentified. No per-base quality is available; no much larger clone lies one base away.

The chain is encoded by TRBV10-3 joined to TRBJ1-6; 8 middle bases align to TRBD1. The sequence derives from an adult in good health. The source was peripheral blood, collected on day 0 of AZD1222 vaccination. The nucleotides read TGTGCCATCAGTGAATCGGGAGGGACAGGTTCCTCACCCCTCCACTTT. Translated, this is CAISESGGTGSSPLHF.